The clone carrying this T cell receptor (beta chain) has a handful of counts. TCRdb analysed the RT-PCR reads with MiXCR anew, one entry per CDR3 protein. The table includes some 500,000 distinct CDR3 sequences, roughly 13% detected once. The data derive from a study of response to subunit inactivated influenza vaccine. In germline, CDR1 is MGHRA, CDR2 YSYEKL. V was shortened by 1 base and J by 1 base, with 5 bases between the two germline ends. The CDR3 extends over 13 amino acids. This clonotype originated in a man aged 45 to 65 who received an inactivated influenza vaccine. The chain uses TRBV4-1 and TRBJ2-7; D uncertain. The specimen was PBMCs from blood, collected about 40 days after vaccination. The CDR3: CASSQVVSYEQYF. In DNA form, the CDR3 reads TGCGCCAGCAGCCAAGTGGTGTCCTACGAGCAGTACTTC.